A single sample is the source of the 30 T cell receptor beta chains below, sequenced in a study of T-cell reconstitution after alpha-beta-depleted transplantation in children. Preparation of the TCRbeta library involved a method that used unique molecular identifiers. TCRdb reprocessed the PCR reads with MiXCR, giving one entry per CDR3 protein. Of 450,000 to 500,000 distinct CDR3 sequences in the sample, approximately 12% were seen once. The starting material was PBMCs from the stem cell graft donor, obtained from the stem cell graft. These receptors all come from a human donor who donated a stem cell graft to a child with combined immunodeficiency.

The chain links TRBV2 to TRBJ2-1; D unclear. Per germline, CDR1 SNHLY and CDR2 FYNNEI. The CDR3 totals 13 residues. V lost 8 bases and J 9 bases, leaving 17 bases between the germline ends. The DNA of the CDR3 is TGTGCCAGCGGGAAAGAAGGATGGGGTGAGCAGTTCTTC. It codes for CASGKEGWGEQFF.

There are many counts of this clonotype. This chain connects TRBV7-3 to TRBJ2-3; D unresolved. Trimming removed 5 bases at V and 8 bases at J, with 11 bases between. Germline values: CDR1 SGHTA, CDR2 FQGTGA. The CDR3 runs 12 residues. The CDR3 is CASSPVLGTQYF. The CDR3 DNA follows: TGTGCCAGCAGCCCCGTACTGGGTACGCAGTATTTT.

This clonotype was detected only a few times. The gene calls are TRBV6-5 and TRBJ2-4; D might be TRBD1 (5 bases). Trimming cost V 5 bases and J 6 bases, with 17 bases left between them. Per germline, CDR1 MNHEY and CDR2 SVGAGI. This CDR3 has 15 residues. This CDR3 is CASSHNRKRRNIQYF. As DNA, the CDR3 is TGTGCCAGCAGTCACAACAGGAAGAGGAGAAACATTCAGTACTTC.

This clonotype was detected only a few times. The chain carries TRBV4-3 and TRBJ1-1; D remains ambiguous. CDR3 length equals 14 residues. V lost 2 bases and J 1 base, leaving 8 bases between the germline ends. Germline CDR1 reads LGHNA; CDR2 reads YSLEER. The CDR3 is CASSQRGSNTEAFF. CDR3 DNA: TGCGCCAGCAGCCAACGGGGATCGAACACTGAAGCTTTCTTT.

The chain recombines TRBV15 with TRBJ2-7; 7 bases fit TRBD1. The CDR3 totals 14 residues. V lost 5 bases and J lost 4; bases outside the gene matches: 8. Germline V gene sequence: CDR1 LNHNV, CDR2 YYDKDF (reference sequence). The CDR3 nucleotides are TGTGCCACCAGCGTTTCCCGACAGGGTTACGAGCAGTACTTC. Its protein product is CATSVSRQGYEQYF.

This chain connects TRBV4-3 to TRBJ2-1; D is perhaps TRBD2 (6 bases). There are 15 residues in the CDR3. V was trimmed by 0 bases and J by 5 bases, leaving 11 bases between them. CDR1 is LGHNA, CDR2 YSLEER, per germline. CDR3 nucleotide sequence: TGCGCCAGCAGCCAAGATTGGGGGGATAACAATGAGCAGTTCTTC. Protein product: CASSQDWGDNNEQFF.

This clonotype showed up just a few times. The gene calls are TRBV25-1 and TRBJ1-6; D is uncertain. V lost 1 base and J lost 8, with 12 bases in between. This CDR3 is built from 15 residues. Germline lookup yields CDR1 MGHDK and CDR2 SYGVNS. The CDR3 region is CASSELSDWHSPLHF. The CDR3 DNA reads as TGTGCCAGCAGTGAATTGAGTGATTGGCATTCACCCCTCCACTTT.

The table lists this clonotype with many counts. The chain employs TRBV5-1 and TRBJ2-2; 8 nucleotides line up with TRBD2. The CDR3 totals 17 residues. Germline V CDR1 and CDR2: SGHRS, YFSETQ. Losses at the gene ends were 4 bases for V and 5 bases for J; bases not matched to a gene: 13. In nucleotides, the CDR3 is TGCGCCAGCAGCACGGTCCTCGCGGGAGGTAGAACCGGGGAGCTGTTTTTT. It encodes CASSTVLAGGRTGELFF.

This clonotype was seen more than once but under ten times. The chain has TRBV6-2 or TRBV6-3 and TRBJ2-1; 9 bases align to TRBD2. Trimming cost V 6 bases and J 10 bases; bases outside gene matches: 13. Germline CDR1 reads MNHEY; CDR2 reads SVGEGT. CDR3 length equals 15 residues. The chain's CDR3 is CASSPAVAGVEEQFF. The CDR3 DNA reads TGTGCCAGCAGCCCGGCGGTAGCGGGAGTGGAAGAGCAGTTCTTC.

The rearrangement uses TRBV20-1 and TRBJ1-1; TRBD1 is a possible D gene (5 bases). V shed 6 bases and J shed 3 bases, with 14 bases lying between them. The germline CDR1 and CDR2 sequences are DFQATT and SNEGSKA (reference sequence). The CDR3 is made up of 13 amino acids. CDR3 nucleotide sequence: TGCAGTGCCGAAGACGGGGGAGACACTGAAGCTTTCTTT. Residues: CSAEDGGDTEAFF.

J is TRBJ1-5 and V is TRBV12-3 or TRBV12-4, with D maybe TRBD1 (5 bases). This CDR3 has 16 amino acids. The ends were cut back, 5 bases at V and 2 bases at J, with 16 bases in the middle. The CDR3 DNA reads TGTGCCAGCAGTCTACTACTGGGGCAGGGCAATCAGCCCCAGCATTTT. Translated, it gives CASSLLLGQGNQPQHF.

The V call is TRBV7-3, the J call TRBJ2-7, with TRBD2 matching 13 bases. Germline V lookup: CDR1 SGHTA, CDR2 FQGTGA. The CDR3 is 16 amino acids. The trim removed 1 base at V and 4 bases at J, leaving 4 bases unmatched. CDR3 in DNA: TGTGCCAGCAGCTTAATACTAGCGGGAGGGCCGTACGAGCAGTACTTC. This encodes CASSLILAGGPYEQYF.

This clonotype has at least ten counts. The V gene is TRBV6-2 or TRBV6-3, the J gene TRBJ1-4; 7 positions match TRBD1. Germline V gives CDR1 MNHEY, CDR2 SVGEGT. Trimming removed 2 bases from V and 3 bases from J; junction bases left unmatched: 6. This CDR3 comprises 16 residues. In nucleotides, the CDR3 is TGTGCCAGCAGTTACAACCGGGACAGCGCTAATGAAAAACTGTTTTTT. This codes for CASSYNRDSANEKLFF.

The chain employs TRBV7-2 and TRBJ2-2; D uncertain. The CDR3 sequence is 14 residues long. V lost 4 bases to trimming and J lost 7 bases, with 13 bases between them. Germline V gene sequence: CDR1 SGHTA, CDR2 FQGNSA. The CDR3 sequence is CASSSGPRGGELFF. CDR3 in DNA: TGTGCCAGCAGCTCCGGGCCACGAGGCGGGGAGCTGTTTTTT.

The chain has TRBV12-3 or TRBV12-4 and TRBJ1-2, with 12 positions matching TRBD1. The junction had 2 bases not matched to a gene; V was cut back by 6 bases and J by 6 bases. The CDR3 is 13 amino acids. This CDR3 is CASRGTGGDGYTF. The CDR3 region has the DNA TGTGCCAGCAGGGGGACAGGGGGCGATGGCTACACCTTC.

This clonotype was observed a few times. V and J are TRBV21-1 and TRBJ2-7; TRBD2 reflects the table's D call only, with no check against the DNA. TRBV21-1 has pseudogene status. The CDR3 runs to 13 residues. The CDR3 sequence: CASLTGTSDEQYF. The CDR3 DNA is TGTGCCAGCCTTACCGGGACTAGCGACGAGCAGTACTTC.

As regards this clonotype: Being one base from a much bigger clone, this may be a read error. The J gene is TRBJ2-7, the V gene TRBV5-6; D gene ambiguous. Germline values: CDR1 SGHDT, CDR2 YYEEEE. The V end lost 2 bases, the J end lost 5 bases, and 11 bases lay between the germline ends. The CDR3 has 13 amino acids. CDR3 amino acids: CASSLALEHEQYF. Here the CDR3 DNA reads TGTGCCAGCAGCTTAGCCCTCGAGCACGAGCAGTACTTC.

The chain links TRBV24-1 to TRBJ2-5, with D tentatively TRBD1 (5 bases). The V gene's germline CDR1 is KGHDR and CDR2 SFDVKD. CDR3 size: 17 residues. Deletions cut 3 bases from V and 5 bases from J, with 21 bases between. Here the CDR3 DNA reads TGTGCCACCAGTGATCCCTCTTACCTCAGGGATGGGGAGACCCAGTACTTC. This gives the protein CATSDPSYLRDGETQYF.

This clonotype has more than one count but fewer than ten. The chain has TRBV5-1 and TRBJ1-1; possible D gene TRBD1, 5 bases. The CDR3 loop spans 13 amino acids. The V gene lost 6 bases and the J gene lost 2 bases, with 11 bases spanning the gap. Per germline, CDR1 SGHRS and CDR2 YFSETQ. CDR3 residues: CASKGILNTEAFF. CDR3 nucleotide sequence: TGCGCCAGCAAGGGGATACTTAACACTGAAGCTTTCTTT.

In its sample, this clonotype was seen many times. In nucleotides, the CDR3 is TGCAGCGTCAGTATGAACACTGAAGCTTTCTTT. This gives the protein CSVSMNTEAFF. V is TRBV29-1 and J is TRBJ1-1; D remains ambiguous. The CDR3 runs to 11 residues. V dropped 6 bases and J dropped 0 bases, with 5 bases sitting between them. The germline gives CDR1 SQVTM, CDR2 ANQGSEA.

This clonotype was found a few times. This chain connects TRBV4-1 to TRBJ1-2, with D possibly being TRBD1 (6 bases). Per the germline V gene, CDR1 is MGHRA and CDR2 is YSYEKL. V was trimmed by 1 base and J by 2 bases, leaving 11 bases between them. The CDR3 consists of 15 residues. As DNA, the CDR3 is TGCGCCAGCAGCCAAGGCGGGGGGCTGAACTATGGCTACACCTTC. This encodes CASSQGGGLNYGYTF.

This chain uses TRBV24-1 with TRBJ2-3; 7 bases are a match to TRBD1. After removal of 5 bases from V and 4 bases from J, the junction contained 8 bases not matched to a gene. Germline V gene sequence: CDR1 KGHDR, CDR2 SFDVKD. This CDR3 spans 15 amino acids. In DNA, the CDR3 is TGTGCCACCAGTGGGGGACAGCCATCGGCAGATACGCAGTATTTT. Amino acids: CATSGGQPSADTQYF.

This clonotype was detected ten times or more. The chain combines TRBV5-1 with TRBJ2-3, with D maybe TRBD1 (6 bases). V lost 0 bases, J lost 0 bases, and 11 bases lay in between. In germline, CDR1 is SGHRS, CDR2 YFSETQ. The CDR3 length is 16 residues. CDR3 in DNA: TGCGCCAGCAGCTTGGTGGACAGTACTAGCACAGATACGCAGTATTTT. This codes for CASSLVDSTSTDTQYF.

The chain joins TRBV7-2 to TRBJ2-5, with 10 bases identical to TRBD2. The ends lost 5 bases at V and 3 bases at J; junction bases unmatched: 15. The germline CDR1 and CDR2 sequences are SGHTA and FQGNSA. CDR3 size: 18 residues. CDR3 DNA: TGTGCCAGCAGCCGATACGGATCCTGGCTAGCGGGGGAAGAGACCCAGTACTTC. Translation: CASSRYGSWLAGEETQYF.

V gene TRBV5-6 combines with J gene TRBJ2-3; possibly TRBD2 for D (5 bases). The germline gives CDR1 SGHDT, CDR2 YYEEEE. The CDR3 runs to 15 residues. V was pared by 4 bases and J by 1 base, with 13 bases between. This CDR3 is CASSPGPGGTDTQYF. The CDR3 nucleotides read TGTGCCAGCAGCCCGGGCCCCGGGGGCACAGATACGCAGTATTTT.

Only a few counts were recorded for this clonotype. The CDR3 bases are TGTGCCAGCAGCTACGCGGGGGGACCGAACACCGGGGAGCTGTTTTTT. It translates to CASSYAGGPNTGELFF. The V gene is TRBV12-3 or TRBV12-4, the J gene TRBJ2-2, with 8 bases lining up with TRBD2. The CDR3 consists of 16 residues. V trimming: 6 bases; J trimming: 0 bases; junction bases outside the gene matches: 6.

This chain links TRBV5-1 with TRBJ2-1; D unresolved. CDR1 SGHRS and CDR2 YFSETQ come from the germline V gene. Trimming left V 0 bases short and J 8 bases short, with 15 bases between. The CDR3 has 15 amino acids. The CDR3 sequence: CASSLGSLSKYEQFF. For the CDR3, the DNA is TGCGCCAGCAGCTTGGGCTCACTTAGTAAGTATGAGCAGTTCTTC.

Only a few counts were recorded for this clonotype. V and J are TRBV5-5 and TRBJ2-1, with D tentatively TRBD1 or TRBD2 (5 bases each). Trimming cost V 4 bases and J 8 bases, with 13 bases left between them. This CDR3 comprises 13 residues. The germline V gene encodes CDR1 SGHKS and CDR2 YYEKEE (reference sequence). In DNA, the CDR3 is TGTGCCAGCAGCCCGACAGCGAGGGATGAGCAGTTCTTC. It translates to CASSPTARDEQFF.

The genes are TRBV20-1 and TRBJ1-6, with 7 bases aligning to TRBD1. The V gene's germline CDR1 is DFQATT and CDR2 SNEGSKA (reference sequence). This CDR3 has 15 residues. V lost 5 bases, J lost 7 bases, and 11 bases stayed unmatched. The CDR3 bases are TGCAGTGCTCTGACAGGGAGGGTTGAGAATTCACCCCTCCACTTT. Translation: CSALTGRVENSPLHF.

The rearrangement uses TRBV14 and TRBJ2-3; the D gene is possibly TRBD1 (5 bases). Germline values: CDR1 SGHDN, CDR2 FVKESK. This CDR3 comprises 12 residues. With 3 bases removed from V and 6 bases from J, the gap between germline ends came to 7 bases. Here the CDR3 reads CASSQYRDTQYF. CDR3 DNA: TGTGCCAGCAGCCAGTACAGGGATACGCAGTATTTT.